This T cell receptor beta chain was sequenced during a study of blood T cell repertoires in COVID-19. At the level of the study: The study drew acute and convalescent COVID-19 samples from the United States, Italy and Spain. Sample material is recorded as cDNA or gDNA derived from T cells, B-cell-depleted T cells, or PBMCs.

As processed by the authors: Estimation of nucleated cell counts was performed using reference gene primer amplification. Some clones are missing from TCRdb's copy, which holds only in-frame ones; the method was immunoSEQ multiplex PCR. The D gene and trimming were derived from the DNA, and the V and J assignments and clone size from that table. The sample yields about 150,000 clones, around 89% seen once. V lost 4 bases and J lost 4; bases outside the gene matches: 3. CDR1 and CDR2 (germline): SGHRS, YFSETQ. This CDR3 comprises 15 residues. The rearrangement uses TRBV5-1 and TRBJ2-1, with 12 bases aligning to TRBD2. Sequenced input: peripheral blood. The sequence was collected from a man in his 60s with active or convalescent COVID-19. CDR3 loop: CASSAGLAGYNEQFF. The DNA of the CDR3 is TGCGCCAGCAGCGCGGGACTAGCGGGTTACAATGAGCAGTTCTTC.